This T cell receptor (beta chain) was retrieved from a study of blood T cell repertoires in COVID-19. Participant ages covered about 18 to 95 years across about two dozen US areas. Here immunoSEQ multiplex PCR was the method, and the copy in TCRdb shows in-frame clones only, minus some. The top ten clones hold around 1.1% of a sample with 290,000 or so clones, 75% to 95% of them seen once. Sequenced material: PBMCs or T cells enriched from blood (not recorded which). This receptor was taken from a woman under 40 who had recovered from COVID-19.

As DNA, the CDR3 is TGTGCCACCAGTGACAGAGCGGGGCTAGCGGGCCGCACAGATACGCAGTATTTT. Protein sequence: CATSDRAGLAGRTDTQYF. V usage is TRBV24-1 and J usage is TRBJ2-3; 8 nucleotides line up with TRBD2. Germline V lookup: CDR1 KGHDR, CDR2 SFDVKD. The CDR3 is made up of 18 amino acids. V was clipped by 4 bases and J by 1 base; unmatched bases: 12.